This T cell receptor (beta chain) was sequenced in a study of early T cells in non-severe SARS-CoV-2 infection. Each CDR3 protein gets one entry after TCRdb re-called the 5' RACE reads with MiXCR. The table has about 59,000 distinct CDR3 sequences, less than 15% seen once. The V end was cut by 2 bases, the J end by 3 bases, with 14 bases between. The CDR3 is 15 residues long. Germline V gene sequence: CDR1 LGHDT, CDR2 YNNKEL (reference sequence). A word on this clonotype: Its antigen remains unidentified.

The study's findings and limits: Clonotype matching in VDJdb favored anti-spike CD8 responses and did not capture private and CD4 specificities.

The sample consisted of whole blood, taken at baseline. The rearrangement uses TRBV3-1 and TRBJ2-7; D might be TRBD2 (5 bases). This TCR came from an adult who was a healthcare worker with PCR-confirmed SARS-CoV-2 infection or an uninfected control (not recorded which). The CDR3: CASSQSGIANYEQYF. In DNA, the CDR3 is TGTGCCAGCAGCCAATCGGGAATAGCGAACTACGAGCAGTACTTC.